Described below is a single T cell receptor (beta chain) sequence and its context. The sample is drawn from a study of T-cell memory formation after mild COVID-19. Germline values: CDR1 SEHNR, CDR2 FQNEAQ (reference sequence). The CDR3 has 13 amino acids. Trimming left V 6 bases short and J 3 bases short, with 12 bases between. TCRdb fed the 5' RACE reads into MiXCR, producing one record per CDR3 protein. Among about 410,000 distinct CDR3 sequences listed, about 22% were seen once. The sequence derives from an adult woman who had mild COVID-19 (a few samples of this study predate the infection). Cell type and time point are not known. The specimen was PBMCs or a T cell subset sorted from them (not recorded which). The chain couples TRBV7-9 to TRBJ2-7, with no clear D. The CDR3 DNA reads TGTGCCAGCAGGTCCGACACCCACTACGAGCAGTACTTC. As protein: CASRSDTHYEQYF.